Below are 24 T cell receptor beta chains sequenced from a single sample in a study of early T cells in non-severe SARS-CoV-2 infection. MiXCR was run by TCRdb on the 5' RACE reads, yielding one entry per CDR3 protein. The repertoire holds 25,000 to 30,000 distinct CDR3 sequences, with 5% to 6.5% as singletons. Sequencing used whole blood, obtained at baseline. Receptors originate from an adult who was a healthcare worker with PCR-confirmed SARS-CoV-2 infection or an uninfected control (not recorded which).

Ten or more counts support this clonotype. The gene calls are TRBV11-2 and TRBJ2-1; 11 nucleotides line up with TRBD2. The CDR3 spans 16 residues. V shed 5 bases, J shed 4 bases, and the junction held 7 bases outside the gene matches. Germline V CDR1 and CDR2: SGHAT, FQNNGV. This CDR3 reads CASSPIGTSGYNEQFF. The DNA of the CDR3 is TGTGCCAGCAGCCCAATCGGGACTAGCGGTTACAATGAGCAGTTCTTC.

This clonotype was seen many times. The chain couples TRBV21-1 to TRBJ2-1; the table assigns TRBD1, which was not confirmed against the DNA. TRBV21-1 is a pseudogene. The length of the CDR3 is 21 residues. In nucleotides, the CDR3 is TGTGCCAGCAGCAAAAAGGACTTTGGGACAGGGGGCGCAAGGAGAGACAATGAGCAGTTCTTC. Its translation: CASSKKDFGTGGARRDNEQFF.

In its sample, this clonotype was seen many times. CDR3 bases: TGCGCCAGCACCGCCAGACCCGCAGAGAACACTGAAGCTTTCTTT. It translates to CASTARPAENTEAFF. The genes are TRBV5-1 and TRBJ1-1; D not resolved. The CDR3 covers 15 residues. The V gene lost 6 bases and the J gene lost 1 base, with 16 bases spanning the gap. Germline-derived CDR1 and CDR2 are SGHRS and YFSETQ. The full variable domain, its missing parts supplied by reference TRBV5-1 and TRBJ1-1, is KAGVTQTPRYLIKTRGQQVTLSCSPISGHRSVSWYQQTPGQGLQFLFEYFSETQRNKGNFPGRFSGRQFSNSRSEMNVSTLELGDSALYLCASTARPAENTEAFFGQGTRLTVV.

Many counts were recorded for this clonotype. The chain combines TRBV10-3 with TRBJ1-1; tentatively, D is TRBD1 (6 bases). Trimming took 6 bases from V and 8 from J, leaving 13 bases between them. Germline assignment: CDR1 ENHRY and CDR2 SYGVKD. The CDR3 has 12 residues. The CDR3, as DNA: TGTGCCATCAGCCAGACCGGGACAGAAGCTTTCTTT. Its protein is CAISQTGTEAFF.

This clonotype was counted a few times. The chain has TRBV15 and TRBJ1-1, with D uncertain. Germline CDR1 is LNHNV and CDR2 is YYDKDF (reference sequence). V was trimmed by 0 bases and J by 5 bases, leaving 10 bases between them. The CDR3 runs 14 residues. The CDR3 sequence is CATSREGAGTEAFF. Here the CDR3 DNA reads TGTGCCACCAGCAGAGAGGGAGCCGGTACTGAAGCTTTCTTT.

This clonotype was observed at least ten times. The chain carries TRBV20-1 and TRBJ2-1; perhaps TRBD2 as D (5 bases). The CDR3 contains 14 residues. V was cut by 5 bases and J by 6 bases, with 17 bases left in between. Germline V CDR1 and CDR2: DFQATT, SNEGSKA (reference sequence). The DNA for the CDR3 is TGCAGTGCTGCCTTTGGGAGTCTCGTCAATGAGCAGTTCTTC. Its protein is CSAAFGSLVNEQFF.

Ten or more counts support this clonotype. J is TRBJ1-2 and V is TRBV28; D perhaps matches TRBD1 (6 bases). This CDR3 has 12 residues. Germline CDR1 and CDR2: MDHEN and SYDVKM. Trimming left V 6 bases short and J 5 bases short, with 10 bases between. The CDR3, as DNA: TGTGCCAGCAGCCTGGACAGTTATGGCTACACCTTC. It encodes CASSLDSYGYTF.

This clonotype has ten or more counts. V usage is TRBV11-3 and J usage is TRBJ2-7, with TRBD1 matching over 9 bases. The CDR3 length is 14 residues. CDR1 is SGHNT, CDR2 YENEEA, per germline. V dropped 3 bases and J dropped 7; count of bases not matched to a gene: 7. The CDR3 spells CASSFGTGTGEQYF. The CDR3 DNA is TGTGCCAGCAGCTTTGGGACAGGGACCGGAGAGCAGTACTTC.

This clonotype has at least ten counts. The chain uses TRBV11-2 and TRBJ2-7; D possibly corresponds to TRBD1 (5 bases). The germline gives CDR1 SGHAT, CDR2 FQNNGV. The CDR3 consists of 14 residues. Trimming removed 1 base at V and 7 bases at J, with 14 bases between. The CDR3 bases are TGTGCCAGCAGCTTAGGACAGACTTCTGGTGAGCAGTACTTC. Translating gives CASSLGQTSGEQYF.

In this sample, this clonotype turned up many times. The chain is built from TRBV7-2 and TRBJ2-5, with 7 bases fitting TRBD1. There are 14 residues in the CDR3. Germline V lookup: CDR1 SGHTA, CDR2 FQGNSA. The J segment lost 2 bases and the V segment lost 5 bases, leaving 5 bases of the junction unmatched. The CDR3 spells CASSPYRGQETQYF. In DNA, the CDR3 is TGTGCCAGCAGCCCCTACAGGGGACAAGAGACCCAGTACTTC.

This clonotype was seen a handful of times. This CDR3 is CASSPMTTTGEQYF. In DNA, the CDR3 is TGTGCCAGCAGCCCCATGACCACAACGGGCGAGCAGTACTTC. J is TRBJ2-7 and V is TRBV7-8; D is ambiguous. The germline gives CDR1 SGHVS, CDR2 FQNEAQ. The CDR3 has 14 amino acids. The V end lost 5 bases, the J end lost 6 bases, and 17 bases lay between the germline ends.

This clonotype showed up many times. The V gene is TRBV9, the J gene TRBJ1-1; weak D call: TRBD1 (6 bases). This CDR3 region has 13 residues. V was shortened by 7 bases and J by 6 bases, with 16 bases between the two germline ends. The germline CDR1 and CDR2 sequences are SGDLS and YYNGEE. The CDR3 DNA is TGTGCCAGCTCCCCCACAGGGACCTCTGAAGCTTTCTTT. This gives the protein CASSPTGTSEAFF. The full variable domain, its missing parts supplied by reference TRBV9 and TRBJ1-1, is DSGVTQTPKHLITATGQRVTLRCSPRSGDLSVYWYQQSLDQGLQFLIQYYNGEERAKGNILERFSAQQFPDLHSELNLSSLELGDSALYFCASSPTGTSEAFFGQGTRLTVV.

This clonotype was counted many times. The J gene is TRBJ2-1, the V gene TRBV28; 10 bases agree with TRBD2. Germline lookup yields CDR1 MDHEN and CDR2 SYDVKM. This CDR3 is 14 amino acids long. Losses at the gene ends were 6 bases for V and 5 bases for J; bases not matched to a gene: 4. CDR3 nucleotides: TGTGCCAGCAGCCACGGACTAGCGGACAATGAGCAGTTCTTC. Translation: CASSHGLADNEQFF.

This clonotype was counted at least ten times. The chain joins TRBV6-4 to TRBJ1-1, with 9 bases fitting TRBD1. The CDR3 sequence is 15 residues long. Germline CDR1 and CDR2: MRHNA and SNTAGT. V shed 7 bases, J shed 1 base, and the junction held 7 bases outside the gene matches. The CDR3 DNA reads TGTGCCAGCACCGATAGGACAGGGGAGAACACTGAAGCTTTCTTT. This gives the protein CASTDRTGENTEAFF.

The J gene is TRBJ2-5, the V gene TRBV12-5; either TRBD1 or TRBD2 may fit D (6 bases each). This CDR3 is 12 amino acids long. Germline CDR1 is LGHNT and CDR2 is FRNRAP. The V gene lost 7 bases and the J gene lost 4 bases, with 10 bases spanning the gap. CDR3 protein: CASVGGGETQYF. The CDR3 bases are TGTGCTAGTGTAGGAGGGGGAGAGACCCAGTACTTC.

J is TRBJ1-4 and V is TRBV12-3 or TRBV12-4; D may be TRBD1 (6 bases). Trimming took 6 bases from V and 10 from J, leaving 15 bases between them. The CDR3 extends over 13 amino acids. This CDR3 is CASRSGVDGKLFF. The CDR3 bases are TGTGCCAGCAGATCAGGGGTCGACGGAAAACTGTTTTTT.

This clonotype showed up many times. The rearrangement links TRBV10-3 to TRBJ2-1; D is unclear. The V end lost 1 base, the J end lost 8 bases, and 3 bases lay between the germline ends. Germline V gene lookup returns CDR1 ENHRY and CDR2 SYGVKD. This CDR3 spans 11 amino acids. For the CDR3, the DNA is TGTGCCATCAGTGAGTTAGATGAGCAGTTCTTC. Protein product: CAISELDEQFF.

This clonotype was observed at least ten times. The rearrangement links TRBV27 to TRBJ2-5, with 7 bases matching TRBD1. Germline loops: CDR1 MNHEY, CDR2 SMNVEV (reference sequence). The CDR3 runs to 15 residues. J lost 1 base, V lost 5 bases, and 7 bases had no gene match. In DNA form, the CDR3 reads TGTGCCAGCAGTCCCCAGGGGGATACCCAAGAGACCCAGTACTTC. It specifies CASSPQGDTQETQYF.

As for this clonotype: A much larger clone lies a single base off, so this may be a read error. The chain combines TRBV12-3 or TRBV12-4 with TRBJ2-7, with D unclear. There are 11 residues in the CDR3. The CDR3 DNA is TGTGCCAGCAGCGCCCTGACCGAGGAGTACTTC. It is translated as CASSALTEEYF.

This clonotype was seen repeatedly, ten times or more. The gene calls are TRBV27 and TRBJ1-6; D remains ambiguous. Germline-derived CDR1 and CDR2 are MNHEY and SMNVEV (reference sequence). This CDR3 spans 15 amino acids. Trimming took off 8 bases at V and 7 bases at J, with 18 bases between the two ends. This CDR3 is CASAIGPPWNSPLHF. The CDR3 nucleotides read TGTGCCAGCGCAATTGGGCCCCCTTGGAATTCACCCCTCCACTTT.

Many counts were recorded for this clonotype. The rearrangement joins TRBV7-8 to TRBJ1-1; D not resolved. The V gene lost 8 bases and the J gene lost 1 base, with 14 bases spanning the gap. The CDR3 is 14 amino acids. Germline V gene lookup returns CDR1 SGHVS and CDR2 FQNEAQ. The CDR3 spells CASYLTPGNTEAFF. For the CDR3, the DNA is TGTGCCAGCTATTTAACCCCCGGGAACACTGAAGCTTTCTTT.

As concerns this clonotype: One end of the junction is discordant with germline, which a read error may explain. This chain joins TRBV4-1 and TRBJ2-2; TRBD1 is a possible D gene (5 bases). CDR1 and CDR2 (germline): MGHRA, YSYEKL. This CDR3 spans 16 amino acids. DNA of the CDR3: TGCGCCAGCAGCCAAGATCCCAACAGGAACGCCGGGGAGCTGTTTTTT. Protein sequence: CASSQDPNRNAGELFF.

In its sample, this clonotype was seen a few times. The V call is TRBV6-6, the J call TRBJ2-2; D not resolved. CDR1 MNHNY and CDR2 SVGAGI come from the germline V gene (reference sequence). V was cut by 5 bases and J by 5 bases, with 6 bases left in between. This CDR3 is 12 amino acids long. CDR3 nucleotides: TGTGCCAGCAGTGCAGCGACCGGGGAGCTGTTTTTT. Amino acid sequence: CASSAATGELFF.

Ten or more counts support this clonotype. The chain uses TRBV29-1 and TRBJ2-7; the match to TRBD2 covers 10 bases. V lost 5 bases to trimming and J lost 0 bases; unmatched junction nucleotides: 4. This CDR3 comprises 14 residues. Germline lookup yields CDR1 SQVTM and CDR2 ANQGSEA. In DNA form, the CDR3 reads TGCAGCGTTTTAGTAGCGGGAGGCTCCTACGAGCAGTACTTC. This codes for CSVLVAGGSYEQYF.